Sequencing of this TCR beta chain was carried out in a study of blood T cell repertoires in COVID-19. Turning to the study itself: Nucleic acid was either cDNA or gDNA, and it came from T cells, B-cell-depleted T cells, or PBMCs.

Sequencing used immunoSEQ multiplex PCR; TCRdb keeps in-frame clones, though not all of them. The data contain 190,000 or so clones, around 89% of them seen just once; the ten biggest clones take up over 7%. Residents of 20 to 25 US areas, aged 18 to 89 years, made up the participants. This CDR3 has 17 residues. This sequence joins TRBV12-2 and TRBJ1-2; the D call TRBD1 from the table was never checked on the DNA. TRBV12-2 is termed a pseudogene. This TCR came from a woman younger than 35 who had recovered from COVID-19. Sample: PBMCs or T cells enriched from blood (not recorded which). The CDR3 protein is CASRPGQGFSPDYGYTF. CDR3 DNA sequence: TGTGCAAGTCGCCCCGGACAGGGCTTCTCACCGGACTATGGCTACACCTTC.